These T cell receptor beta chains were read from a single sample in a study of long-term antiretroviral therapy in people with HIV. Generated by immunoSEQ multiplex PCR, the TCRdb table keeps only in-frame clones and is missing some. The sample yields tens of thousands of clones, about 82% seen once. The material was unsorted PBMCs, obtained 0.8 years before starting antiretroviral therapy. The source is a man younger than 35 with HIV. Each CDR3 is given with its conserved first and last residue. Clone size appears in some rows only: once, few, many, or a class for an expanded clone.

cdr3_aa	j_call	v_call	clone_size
CASSILQGGHNEQFF	TRBJ2-1	TRBV28	NA
CSVEPQRYNEQFF	TRBJ2-1	TRBV29-1	NA
CASSDGAGELFF	TRBJ2-2	TRBV9	NA
CASSHIRDRVYGYTF	TRBJ1-2	TRBV7-2	NA
CASSQRFDTYEQYF	TRBJ2-7	TRBV4-2	few
CASSRFRWTESGSGNTIYF	TRBJ1-3	TRBV13	NA
CASSLPPQGVGGYTF	TRBJ1-2	TRBV28	NA
CASSSWGGEQYF	TRBJ2-7	TRBV5-4	NA
CASSVDGRSNYGYTF	TRBJ1-2	TRBV9	NA
CASSSTGTGDGYTF	TRBJ1-2	TRBV5-1	few
CASSAGVRTGELFF	TRBJ2-2	TRBV5-1	NA
CSVVRETQYF	TRBJ2-5	TRBV29-1	NA
CASSPRTVKNEKLFF	TRBJ1-4	TRBV27	NA
CASAPRGGSNEKLFF	TRBJ1-4	TRBV14	once
CASGDGTYEQYF	TRBJ2-7	TRBV25-1	few
CASIEEGPGLDSYTF	TRBJ1-2	TRBV6-1	NA
CASSAGPTGKTQYF	TRBJ2-5	TRBV25-1	NA
CASSIVPGRGTEAFF	TRBJ1-1	TRBV19	NA
CSVGGQTSNQPQHF	TRBJ1-5	TRBV29-1	once
CASSRGLAGVWAYEQYF	TRBJ2-7	TRBV19	NA
CASSLRARVFGEQFF	TRBJ2-1	TRBV27	NA
CASSPSETGELFF	TRBJ2-2	TRBV10-2	once
CASSKVTGTCEQYF	TRBJ2-7	TRBV21-1	NA
CASSPTGIPYEQYF	TRBJ2-7	TRBV19	few
CASGSPPDRDHGYTF	TRBJ1-2	TRBV12-5	NA
CASSLSSGKTYEQYF	TRBJ2-7	TRBV5-8	NA
CASSVGGAPVYNEQFF	TRBJ2-1	TRBV9	NA
CASTAASGGSYEQYF	TRBJ2-7	TRBV6-1	NA
CARSLPQGAPHEQYF	TRBJ2-7	TRBV5-3	NA
CASSQGGTYEQYF	TRBJ2-7	TRBV18	NA
CASSVATTGSYGYTF	TRBJ1-2	TRBV9	NA
CAGWGRLNTGELFF	TRBJ2-2	TRBV30	NA
CASIWASGSQDTQYF	TRBJ2-3	TRBV6-6	NA
CASSGTSGYEQYF	TRBJ2-7	TRBV7-9	NA
CSVEHRADTEAFF	TRBJ1-1	TRBV29-1	NA
CASSLSVGRLSYEQYF	TRBJ2-7	TRBV5-1	NA
CASADVSYEQYF	TRBJ2-7	TRBV10-2	NA
CASQRRQGYGYEQYF	TRBJ2-7	TRBV27	NA
CASSFPSSNEKLFF	TRBJ1-4	TRBV28	NA
CASSASDRDGYTF	TRBJ1-2	TRBV9	NA
CSVGQGITDTQYF	TRBJ2-3	TRBV29-1	NA
CASSASNLGNQPQHF	TRBJ1-5	TRBV2	NA
CASNPRQVQGTGELFF	TRBJ2-2	TRBV19	NA
CASSLGRSGSVAYEQYF	TRBJ2-7	TRBV7-2	NA
CATSYNGEQYF	TRBJ2-7	TRBV15	NA
CASTSGLAGFTDTQYF	TRBJ2-3	TRBV2	once
CASSPGQGVRAFF	TRBJ1-1	TRBV6-5	NA
CASSFGGHLSYEQYF	TRBJ2-7	TRBV7-9	NA
CASSPPGQGAGEQFF	TRBJ2-1	TRBV18	NA
CASSFGGQGINTQYF	TRBJ2-3	TRBV5-4	NA